This T cell receptor beta chain was retrieved from a study of blood T cell repertoires in COVID-19. Some clones are missing from TCRdb's copy, which holds only in-frame ones; the method was immunoSEQ multiplex PCR. The table records 75,000 to 95,000 clones, more than 75% of them present only once. This clone was recorded a few times. Specimen: peripheral blood. The sequence was collected from a human donor in a cohort sampled during active COVID-19.

CDR3 sequence (DNA): TGTGCCAGCAGTGATCTGGACAGGGTATATCGCAATCAGCCCCAGCATTTT. It yields the protein CASSDLDRVYRNQPQHF. V gene TRBV6-1 combines with J gene TRBJ1-5, with 8 bases matching TRBD1. The CDR3 has 17 amino acids. J lost 2 bases, V lost 3 bases, and 9 bases had no gene match. Per the germline V gene, CDR1 is MNHNS and CDR2 is SASEGT.